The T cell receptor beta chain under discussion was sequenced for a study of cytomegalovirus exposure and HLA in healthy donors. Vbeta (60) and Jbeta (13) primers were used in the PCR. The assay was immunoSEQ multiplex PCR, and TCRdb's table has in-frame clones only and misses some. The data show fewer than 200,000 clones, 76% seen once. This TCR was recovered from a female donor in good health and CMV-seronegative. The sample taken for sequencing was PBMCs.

The DNA for the CDR3 is TGTGCCAGCAGCTCAGAGCTTAGACGCAGGGAGGGGCACTATGGCTACACCTTC. This encodes CASSSELRRREGHYGYTF. The chain carries TRBV7-9 and TRBJ1-2, with D tentatively TRBD1 (5 bases). Germline assignment: CDR1 SEHNR and CDR2 FQNEAQ (reference sequence). V was pared by 4 bases and J by 3 bases, with 24 bases between. The CDR3 contains 18 residues.